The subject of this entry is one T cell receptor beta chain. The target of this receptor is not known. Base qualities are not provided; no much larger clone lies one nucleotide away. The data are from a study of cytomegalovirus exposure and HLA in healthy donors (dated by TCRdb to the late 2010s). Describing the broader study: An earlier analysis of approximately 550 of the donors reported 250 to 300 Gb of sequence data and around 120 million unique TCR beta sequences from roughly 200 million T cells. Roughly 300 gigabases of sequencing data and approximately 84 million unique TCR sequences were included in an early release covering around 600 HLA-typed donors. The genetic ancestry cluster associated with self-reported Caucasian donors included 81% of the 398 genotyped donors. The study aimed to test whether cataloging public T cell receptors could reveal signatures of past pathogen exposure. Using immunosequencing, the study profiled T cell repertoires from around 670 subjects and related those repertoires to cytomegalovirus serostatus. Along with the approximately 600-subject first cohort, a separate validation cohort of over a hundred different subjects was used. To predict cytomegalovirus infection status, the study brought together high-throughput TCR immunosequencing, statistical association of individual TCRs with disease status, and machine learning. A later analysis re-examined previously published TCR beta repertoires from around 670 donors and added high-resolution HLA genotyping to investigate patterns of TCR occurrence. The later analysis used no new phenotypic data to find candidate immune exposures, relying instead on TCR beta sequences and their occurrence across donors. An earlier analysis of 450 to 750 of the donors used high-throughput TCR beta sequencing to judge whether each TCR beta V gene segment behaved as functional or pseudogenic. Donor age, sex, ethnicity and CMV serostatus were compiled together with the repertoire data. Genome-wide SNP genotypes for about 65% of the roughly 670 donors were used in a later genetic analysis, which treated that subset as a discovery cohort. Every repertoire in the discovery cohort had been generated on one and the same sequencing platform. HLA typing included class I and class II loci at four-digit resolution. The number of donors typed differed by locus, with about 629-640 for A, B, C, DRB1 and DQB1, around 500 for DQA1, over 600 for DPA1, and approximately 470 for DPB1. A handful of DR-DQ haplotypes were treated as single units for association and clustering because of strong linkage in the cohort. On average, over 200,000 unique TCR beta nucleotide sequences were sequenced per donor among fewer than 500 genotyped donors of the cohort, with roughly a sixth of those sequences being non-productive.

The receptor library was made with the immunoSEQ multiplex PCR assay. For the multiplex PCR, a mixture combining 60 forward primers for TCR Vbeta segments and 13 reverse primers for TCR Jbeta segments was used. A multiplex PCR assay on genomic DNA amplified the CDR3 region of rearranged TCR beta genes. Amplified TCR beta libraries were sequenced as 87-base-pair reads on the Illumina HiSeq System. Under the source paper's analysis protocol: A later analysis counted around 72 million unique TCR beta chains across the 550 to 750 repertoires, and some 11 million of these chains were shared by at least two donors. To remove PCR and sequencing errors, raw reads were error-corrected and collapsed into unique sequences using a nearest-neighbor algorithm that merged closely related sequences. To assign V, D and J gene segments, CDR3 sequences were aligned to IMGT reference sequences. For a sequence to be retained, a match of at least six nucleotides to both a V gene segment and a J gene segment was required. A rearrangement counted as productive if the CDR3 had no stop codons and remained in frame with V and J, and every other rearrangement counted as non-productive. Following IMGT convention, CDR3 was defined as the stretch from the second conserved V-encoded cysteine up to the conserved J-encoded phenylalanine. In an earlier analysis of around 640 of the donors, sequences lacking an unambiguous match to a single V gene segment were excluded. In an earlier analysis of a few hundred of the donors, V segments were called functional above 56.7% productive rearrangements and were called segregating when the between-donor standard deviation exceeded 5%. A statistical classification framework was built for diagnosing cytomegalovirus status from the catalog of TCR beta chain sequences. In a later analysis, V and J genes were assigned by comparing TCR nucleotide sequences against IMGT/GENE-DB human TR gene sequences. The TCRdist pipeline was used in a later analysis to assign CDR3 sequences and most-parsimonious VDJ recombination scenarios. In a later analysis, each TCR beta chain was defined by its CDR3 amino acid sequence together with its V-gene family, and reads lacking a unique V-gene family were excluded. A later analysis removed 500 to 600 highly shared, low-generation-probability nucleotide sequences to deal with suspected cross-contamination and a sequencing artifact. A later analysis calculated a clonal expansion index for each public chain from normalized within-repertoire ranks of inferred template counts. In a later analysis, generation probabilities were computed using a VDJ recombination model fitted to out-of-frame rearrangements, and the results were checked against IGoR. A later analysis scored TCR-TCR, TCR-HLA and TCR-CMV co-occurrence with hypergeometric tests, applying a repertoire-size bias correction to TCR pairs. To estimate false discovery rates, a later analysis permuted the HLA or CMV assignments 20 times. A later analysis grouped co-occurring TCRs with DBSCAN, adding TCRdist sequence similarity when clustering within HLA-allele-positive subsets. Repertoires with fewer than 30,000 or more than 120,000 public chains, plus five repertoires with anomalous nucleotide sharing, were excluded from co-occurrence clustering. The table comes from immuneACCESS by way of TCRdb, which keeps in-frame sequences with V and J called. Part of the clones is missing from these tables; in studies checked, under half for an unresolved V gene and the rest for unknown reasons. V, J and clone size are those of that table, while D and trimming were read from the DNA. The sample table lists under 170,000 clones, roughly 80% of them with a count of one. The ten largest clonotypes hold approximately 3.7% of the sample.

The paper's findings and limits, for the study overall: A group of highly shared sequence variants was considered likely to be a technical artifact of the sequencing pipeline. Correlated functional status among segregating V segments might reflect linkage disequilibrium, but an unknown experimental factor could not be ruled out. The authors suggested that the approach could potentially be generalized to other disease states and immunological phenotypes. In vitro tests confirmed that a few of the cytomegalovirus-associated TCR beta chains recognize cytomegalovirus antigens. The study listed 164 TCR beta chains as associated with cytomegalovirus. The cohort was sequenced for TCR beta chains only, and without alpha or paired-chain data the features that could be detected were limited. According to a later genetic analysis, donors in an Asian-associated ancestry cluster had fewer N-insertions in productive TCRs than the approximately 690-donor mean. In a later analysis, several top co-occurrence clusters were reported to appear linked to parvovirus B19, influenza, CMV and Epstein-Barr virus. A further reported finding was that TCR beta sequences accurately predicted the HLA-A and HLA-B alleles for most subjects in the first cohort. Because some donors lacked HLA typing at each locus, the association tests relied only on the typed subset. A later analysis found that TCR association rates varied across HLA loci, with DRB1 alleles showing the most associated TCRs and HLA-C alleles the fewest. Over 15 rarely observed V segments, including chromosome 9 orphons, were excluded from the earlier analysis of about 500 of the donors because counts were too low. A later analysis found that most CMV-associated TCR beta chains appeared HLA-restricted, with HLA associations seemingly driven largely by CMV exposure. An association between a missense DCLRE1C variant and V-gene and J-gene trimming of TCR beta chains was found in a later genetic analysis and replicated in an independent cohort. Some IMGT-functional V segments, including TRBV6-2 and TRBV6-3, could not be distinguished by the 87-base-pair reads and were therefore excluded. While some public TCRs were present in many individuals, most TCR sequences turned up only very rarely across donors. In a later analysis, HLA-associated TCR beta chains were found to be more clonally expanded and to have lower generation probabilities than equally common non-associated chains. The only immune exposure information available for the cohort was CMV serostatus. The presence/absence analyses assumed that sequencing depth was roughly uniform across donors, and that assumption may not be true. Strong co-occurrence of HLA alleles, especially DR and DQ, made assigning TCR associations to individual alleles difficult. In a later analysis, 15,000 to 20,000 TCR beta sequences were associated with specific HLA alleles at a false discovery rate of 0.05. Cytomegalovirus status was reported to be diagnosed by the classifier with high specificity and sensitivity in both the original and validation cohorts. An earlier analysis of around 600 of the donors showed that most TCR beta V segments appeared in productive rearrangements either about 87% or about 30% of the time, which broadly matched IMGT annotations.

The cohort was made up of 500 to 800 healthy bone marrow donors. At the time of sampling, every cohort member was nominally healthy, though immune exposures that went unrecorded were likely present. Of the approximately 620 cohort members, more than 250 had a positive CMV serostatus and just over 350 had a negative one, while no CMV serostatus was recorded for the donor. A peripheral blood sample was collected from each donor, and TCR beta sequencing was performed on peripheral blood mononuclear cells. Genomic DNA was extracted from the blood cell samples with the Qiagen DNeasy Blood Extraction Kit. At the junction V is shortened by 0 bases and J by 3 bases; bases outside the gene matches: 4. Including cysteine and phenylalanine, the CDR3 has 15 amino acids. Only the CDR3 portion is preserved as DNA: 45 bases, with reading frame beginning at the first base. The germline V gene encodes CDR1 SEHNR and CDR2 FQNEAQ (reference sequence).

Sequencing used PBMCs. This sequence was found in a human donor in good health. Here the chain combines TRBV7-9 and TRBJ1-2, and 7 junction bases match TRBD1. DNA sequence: TGTGCCAGCAGCTTAGCATCCCAGGGGGACTATGGCTACACCTTC. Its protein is CASSLASQGDYGYTF.